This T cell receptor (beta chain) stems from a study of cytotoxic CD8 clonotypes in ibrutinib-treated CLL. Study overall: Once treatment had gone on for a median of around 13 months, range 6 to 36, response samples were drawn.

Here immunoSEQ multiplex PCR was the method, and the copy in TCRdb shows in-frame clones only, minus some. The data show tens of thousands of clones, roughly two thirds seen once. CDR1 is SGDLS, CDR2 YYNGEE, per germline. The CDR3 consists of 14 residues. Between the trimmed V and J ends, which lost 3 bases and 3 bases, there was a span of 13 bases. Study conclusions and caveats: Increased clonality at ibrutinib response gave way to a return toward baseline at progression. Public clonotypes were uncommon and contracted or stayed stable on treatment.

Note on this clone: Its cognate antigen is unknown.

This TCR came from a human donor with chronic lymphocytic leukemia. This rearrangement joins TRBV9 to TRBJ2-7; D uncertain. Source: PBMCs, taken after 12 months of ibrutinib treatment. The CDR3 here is CASSATDSYYEQYF. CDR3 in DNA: TGTGCCAGCAGCGCGACGGATTCGTACTACGAGCAGTACTTC.